Included here is one T cell receptor beta chain sequence, with context. This clonotype was detected a few times. Its antigen has not been determined. Per-base quality was not reported, and no clone a single base away is much larger than it. The sample was run on an Illumina NovaSeq 6000. cDNA libraries for TCRalpha and TCRbeta were prepared by 5'RACE using constant-segment primers, with sample barcodes and unique molecular identifiers added. RNA was extracted from every sample with Trizol reagent. The libraries were amplified in two PCR steps, and the second step added a second sample barcode and Illumina TruSeq adapters. Libraries were sequenced on an Illumina NovaSeq with 2 x 150 bp paired-end reads. Per the source publication's procedure: Demultiplexing of reads and collapsing into UMI-guided consensus sequences were performed with migec v1.2.7. Using mixcr v2.1.11, the UMI consensuses were aligned to TRA and TRB V and J templates and assembled into clonotypes. A clonotype was counted as expanded or contracted only if both edgeR and NoisET called the change significant, with noise models trained on biological replicates. For edgeR calls, the cutoffs were a false discovery rate-adjusted p below 0.01 and a log2 fold-change threshold of 1. As an exploratory analysis of dynamics, PCA with hierarchical clustering was applied to max-normalized trajectories of the 1000 most abundant clonotypes. Separately sequenced CD4+ and CD8+ repertoires were used to assign a CD4 or CD8 phenotype to each responding clone. TCRdb trimmed the raw reads at Q25, called clones with MiXCR and kept productive beta chains. Under each unique CDR3 protein, matching rows form one entry showing the most common genes and DNA. The V and J calls come from TCRdb's annotation, not from the publication. Across this sample there are around 300,000 distinct CDR3 sequences, with 15% to 20% seen only once. Together, the top ten hold under 30% of the sample.

The sample belongs to a study of T-cell memory formation after mild COVID-19 (TCRdb year 2021). About the study as a whole: Most TCR sequence clusters were specific to one of the two donors. Longitudinal TCRalpha and TCRbeta repertoire sequencing tracked T-cell clones expanding and contracting after mild COVID-19 in a couple of donors. The cohort comprised two young, previously healthy adult volunteers, one female and one male. The investigation overall reported the following: Some responding clones were found in pre-infection memory, which suggests that pre-existing cross-reactive memory T cells took part in the SARS-CoV-2 response. The study covered only a couple of mild cases, and larger cohorts including severe cases with pre-infection samples were considered necessary. Contracting CD4+ clones were found mainly in CM and EM memory subsets, while CD8+ clones were enriched in EMRA. Clones contracting from day 15 to 85 had balanced CD4/CD8 phenotypes, while a second wave expanding from day 15 to 37 was biased towards CD4+. SARS-CoV-2 specificity was not confirmed for the second-wave clones peaking on day 37.

Ficoll-Paque density gradient centrifugation was the method used to isolate PBMCs. CDR1 and CDR2 are read off the germline V gene (reference sequence) as SGHKS and YYEKEE. From the cysteine up to the phenylalanine, the CDR3 has a length of 14 residues. Only the CDR3 part of the read is kept: 42 bases, read in frame from the first base. Trimming at the junction amounts to 6 bases on V and 9 bases on J, and the germline ends lie 22 bases apart. Sequencing was done on a sample of PBMCs or a T cell subset sorted from them (not recorded which). The clonotype was recovered from a man younger than 35 who had mild COVID-19 (a few samples of this study predate the infection). The sample titles of this study are shuffled in the database, so cell type and time point are left out; the donor was told from shared clones. This receptor chain uses TRBV5-5 and TRBJ2-7; no D gene is confidently identified. The CDR3 in this case is CASNFAYSLPGQYF. The nucleotide sequence is TGTGCCAGCAACTTCGCCTATAGCCTACCGGGGCAGTACTTC.